Listed below are T cell receptor beta chains from one sample, sequenced in a study of early T cells in non-severe SARS-CoV-2 infection. TCRdb recomputed calls from the 5' RACE reads with MiXCR, one row per CDR3 protein. The sample has over 50,000 distinct CDR3 sequences, just over 8% seen once. The specimen was whole blood. Every receptor here comes from an adult who was a healthcare worker with PCR-confirmed SARS-CoV-2 infection or an uninfected control (not recorded which). CDR3s include the opening cysteine and the closing phenylalanine or tryptophan. The order of the fields is D gene, J gene, clone size, V gene, CDR3 length, CDR3 protein, CDR3 DNA. A D gene is named only where the DNA matches it firmly. Size is stated for part of the rows, as once, few or many counts, or as a class when the clone is expanded.

>.|TRBJ1-2|many|TRBV2|17
CANPDGVNGQRSSGYTF
TGTGCCAACCCGGATGGGGTGAACGGACAACGCTCGAGCGGCTACACCTTC
>.|TRBJ2-7|many|TRBV6-6|14
CASSLPGSIDEQYF
TGTGCCAGCAGCCTCCCCGGGTCGATCGACGAGCAGTACTTC
>.|TRBJ1-1|.|TRBV6-5|14
CASIPSWGGTEAFF
TGTGCCAGCATTCCCTCATGGGGTGGCACTGAAGCTTTCTTT
>.|TRBJ2-7|few|TRBV5-6|15
CASSPAPSSSYEQYF
TGTGCCAGCAGCCCGGCGCCCTCGAGCTCCTACGAGCAGTACTTC
>.|TRBJ1-1|many|TRBV6-2/TRBV6-3|14
CASRLGPANTEAFF
TGTGCCAGCAGGTTGGGGCCAGCCAACACTGAAGCTTTCTTT
>TRBD1|TRBJ1-3|few|TRBV2|15
CASAPGQNSGNTIYF
TGTGCCAGCGCTCCGGGACAGAACTCTGGAAACACCATATATTTT
>.|TRBJ2-2|few|TRBV6-2/TRBV6-3|17
CASSKHRGWKDTGELFF
TGTGCCAGCAGTAAACACCGGGGGTGGAAGGACACCGGGGAGCTGTTTTTT
>TRBD2|TRBJ2-5|many|TRBV20-1|16
CSAPLSLAGGRETQYF
TGCAGTGCCCCCCTATCTTTAGCGGGGGGTCGAGAGACCCAGTACTTC
>.|TRBJ1-3|many|TRBV11-2|16
CASSSYTGLGGNTIYF
TGTGCCAGCAGCTCCTATACAGGGCTAGGTGGAAACACCATATATTTT
>.|TRBJ2-7|many|TRBV5-6|14
CASSPGLGRGGQYF
TGTGCCAGCAGCCCCGGACTTGGAAGGGGAGGGCAGTACTTC
>.|TRBJ1-1|many|TRBV28|15
CASAPWRGSSSEAFF
TGTGCCAGCGCCCCATGGCGGGGTAGTTCTTCGGAAGCTTTCTTT
>.|TRBJ2-7|.|TRBV9|14
CASSVVDGTYEQYF
TGTGCCAGCAGCGTAGTTGACGGAACCTACGAGCAGTACTTC
>.|TRBJ2-1|few|TRBV24-1|14
CATSEVGGYNEQFF
TGTGCCACCAGTGAAGTCGGGGGCTACAATGAGCAGTTCTTC
>.|TRBJ2-2|many|TRBV14|17
CASSQDPEIANTGELFF
TGTGCCAGCAGCCAAGATCCAGAGATAGCGAACACCGGGGAGCTGTTTTTT
>TRBD2|TRBJ2-1|many|TRBV7-3|16
CASSLSGGFSYNEQFF
TGTGCCAGCAGCTTAAGCGGGGGGTTTTCCTACAATGAGCAGTTCTTC
>.|TRBJ2-1|many|TRBV7-9|14
CASSPARVLDEQFF
TGTGCCAGCAGCCCTGCACGGGTTCTTGATGAGCAGTTCTTC
>TRBD1|TRBJ1-1|many|TRBV27|12
CASSRDRAEAFF
TGTGCCAGCAGTCGGGACAGGGCTGAAGCTTTCTTT
>.|TRBJ2-7|few|TRBV5-1|17
CASSPGVLGQPQYEQYF
TGCGCCAGCAGCCCTGGGGTTCTCGGACAACCACAATACGAGCAGTACTTC
>TRBD1|TRBJ2-7|many|TRBV6-1|16
CASSEASGQVDYEQYF
TGTGCCAGCAGTGAAGCATCCGGACAGGTCGACTACGAGCAGTACTTC
>.|TRBJ2-7|.|TRBV19|13
CASRPAGSAEQYF
TGTGCCAGTAGACCCGCCGGGAGCGCAGAGCAGTACTTC
>.|TRBJ2-2|few|TRBV7-2|15
CASSSRARGPHRCIF
TGTGCCAGCAGCTCCCGGGCCAGGGGCCCGCACCGTTGTATTTTT
>.|TRBJ2-3|few|TRBV5-1|15
CASSLDSGRSDTQYF
TGCGCCAGCAGCCTTGACTCCGGAAGGAGTGATACGCAGTATTTT
>.|TRBJ2-6|.|TRBV29-1|16
CSVPKVASSGANVLTF
TGCAGCGTCCCCAAGGTGGCCTCCTCTGGGGCCAACGTCCTGACTTTC
>.|TRBJ2-1|few|TRBV11-2|15
CASSLLSGRLDEQFF
TGTGCCAGCAGCCTGTTGTCCGGGAGACTCGATGAGCAGTTCTTC
>.|TRBJ1-1|.|TRBV3-1|15
CASSQDLRGNTEAFF
TGTGCCAGCAGCCAAGATCTCCGGGGGAACACTGAAGCTTTCTTT
>.|TRBJ2-5|.|TRBV4-1|14
CASSQTGSGETQYF
TGCGCCAGCAGCCAAACAGGGTCAGGGGAGACCCAGTACTTC
>TRBD2|TRBJ2-5|many|TRBV20-1|15
CSALTSGSWQETQYF
TGCAGTGCCCTCACTAGCGGGAGTTGGCAAGAGACCCAGTACTTC
>TRBD1|TRBJ1-2|many|TRBV5-1|16
CASSILLPGQGYGYTF
TGCGCCAGCAGCATCCTCTTACCGGGACAGGGGTATGGCTACACCTTC
>.|TRBJ2-7|many|TRBV4-1|14
CASSQAPGVPSQYF
TGCGCCAGCAGCCAAGCCCCAGGGGTCCCATCTCAGTACTTC
>TRBD1|TRBJ2-7|.|TRBV28|13
CASRGQDSYEQYF
TGTGCCAGCAGGGGACAGGACTCCTACGAGCAGTACTTC
>.|TRBJ1-1|many|TRBV20-1|13
CSVLRDPSSEAFF
TGCAGTGTTCTCCGGGACCCCTCCAGTGAAGCTTTCTTT
>TRBD2|TRBJ2-3|few|TRBV12-3/TRBV12-4|19
CASSARLAGGPRMGDTQYF
TGTGCCAGCAGTGCCCGACTAGCGGGGGGGCCAAGGATGGGAGATACGCAGTATTTT
>.|TRBJ2-1|few|TRBV9|15
CASSVDGEVYNEQFF
TGTGCCAGCAGCGTAGACGGAGAAGTCTACAATGAGCAGTTCTTC
>TRBD1|TRBJ2-7|many|TRBV27|15
CASSSPGQGALEQYF
TGTGCCAGCAGTTCCCCGGGACAGGGGGCCCTCGAGCAGTACTTC
>.|TRBJ2-1|few|TRBV6-2/TRBV6-3|15
CASSYITGDPPRQFF
TGTGCCAGCAGTTATATCACGGGGGACCCGCCTAGGCAGTTCTTC
>.|TRBJ2-4|many|TRBV29-1|14
CSVRDTIAKNIQYF
TGCAGCGTTCGGGACACCATAGCCAAAAACATTCAGTACTTC
>TRBD1|TRBJ2-1|many|TRBV12-3/TRBV12-4|15
CASMRSTGGPNEQFF
TGTGCCAGCATGAGATCGACAGGGGGCCCCAATGAGCAGTTCTTC
>TRBD2|TRBJ2-5|many|TRBV9|16
CASSVGGLAGEETQYF
TGTGCCAGCAGCGTAGGAGGGCTAGCGGGAGAAGAGACCCAGTACTTC
>.|TRBJ2-7|few|TRBV28|12
CASRPSFYEQYF
TGTGCCAGCAGACCTTCTTTCTACGAGCAGTACTTC
>TRBD1|TRBJ2-1|few|TRBV11-2|15
CASSLAGTGNNEQFF
TGTGCCAGCAGCTTAGCCGGGACAGGAAACAATGAGCAGTTCTTC
>TRBD1|TRBJ2-3|few|TRBV5-1|18
CASSDGTGKNTVTDTQYF
TGCGCCAGCAGCGACGGGACAGGCAAGAACACTGTCACAGATACGCAGTATTTT
>.|TRBJ1-6|many|TRBV27|16
CASSDSLSSYNSPLHF
TGTGCCAGCAGTGACAGCCTAAGTTCCTATAATTCACCCCTCCACTTT
>.|TRBJ1-1|.|TRBV4-1|15
CASSQEAQGVTEAFF
TGCGCCAGCAGCCAAGAGGCTCAGGGAGTCACTGAAGCTTTCTTT
>TRBD2|TRBJ2-7|many|TRBV4-2|14
CASSHRTSGDEQYF
TGTGCCAGCAGCCACAGGACTAGCGGGGACGAGCAGTACTTC
>.|TRBJ2-1|.|TRBV19|12
CASSMKGREQFF
TGTGCCAGTAGTATGAAGGGAAGAGAGCAGTTCTTC
>.|TRBJ2-5|.|TRBV2|12
CASNLGGETQYF
TGTGCCAGCAATTTGGGTGGAGAGACCCAGTACTTC
>.|TRBJ2-7|.|TRBV12-3/TRBV12-4|13
CASSFQSSYEQYF
TGTGCCAGCAGTTTTCAAAGCTCCTACGAGCAGTACTTC
>TRBD2|TRBJ2-5|few|TRBV27|14
CASSFGSGIETQYF
TGTGCCAGCAGTTTCGGAAGCGGGATAGAGACCCAGTACTTC
>.|TRBJ2-2|many|TRBV19|11
CASSIGGELFF
TGTGCCAGTAGTATAGGGGGGGAGCTGTTTTTT
>.|TRBJ2-7|many|TRBV28|13
CASSYNSAYEQYF
TGTGCCAGCAGTTACAACAGCGCCTACGAGCAGTACTTC
>.|TRBJ2-2|many|TRBV7-3|19
CASSLTFARSTANTGELFF
TGTGCCAGCAGCTTAACGTTTGCGAGATCGACCGCGAACACCGGGGAGCTGTTTTTT
>TRBD2|TRBJ2-1|few|TRBV19|13
CASSPGLANEQFF
TGTGCCAGTAGTCCAGGACTAGCGAATGAGCAGTTCTTC
>TRBD1|TRBJ2-1|.|TRBV29-1|13
CSAEQTGGSEQFF
TGCAGCGCCGAGCAGACAGGGGGCAGTGAGCAGTTCTTC
>.|TRBJ2-7|many|TRBV15|13
CATSWQQGYEQYF
TGTGCCACCAGCTGGCAACAGGGCTACGAGCAGTACTTC
>TRBD2|TRBJ2-1|many|TRBV9|15
CASSVGLAGDNEQFF
TGTGCCAGCAGCGTAGGGCTAGCGGGGGACAATGAGCAGTTCTTC
>.|TRBJ2-1|many|TRBV4-1|15
CASSQEPVSNNEQFF
TGCGCCAGCAGCCAAGAACCCGTCTCTAACAATGAGCAGTTCTTC
>.|TRBJ1-1|.|TRBV30|13
CAWKEFLNTEAFF
TGTGCCTGGAAGGAATTTTTGAACACTGAAGCTTTCTTT
>.|TRBJ2-7|.|TRBV3-1|13
CASSPPNSYEQYF
TGTGCCAGCAGCCCCCCAAACTCCTACGAGCAGTACTTC
>.|TRBJ1-2|.|TRBV28|12
CASRTGTHGYTF
TGTGCCAGCAGAACCGGGACACATGGCTACACCTTC
>TRBD1|TRBJ2-1|few|TRBV28|15
CASSTPPQGTGEQFF
TGTGCCAGTTCCACCCCCCCACAGGGGACCGGGGAGCAGTTCTTC